This T cell receptor (beta chain) was retrieved from a study of immune reconstitution after stem cell transplant in scleroderma. In this sample, this clonotype turned up a few times. TCRdb processed the RT-PCR reads anew with MiXCR; each CDR3 protein has one entry. The table has under 3,500 distinct CDR3 sequences, roughly 3.6% seen once. The V gene's germline CDR1 is DFQATT and CDR2 SNEGSKA (reference sequence). V lost 3 bases to trimming and J lost 6 bases, with 21 bases between them. The CDR3 extends over 16 amino acids. The material was obtained before or after autologous hematopoietic stem cell transplantation (not recorded which). The receptor's source is a human donor with systemic sclerosis. V and J are TRBV20-1 and TRBJ2-1; D may be TRBD2 (5 bases). The CDR3 loop is CSASALAQLDVNEQFF. The CDR3 coding sequence is TGCAGTGCTAGTGCCTTAGCGCAGCTTGATGTCAATGAGCAGTTCTTC.